The 5 T cell receptor beta chains below all came from one sample that was sequenced in a study of blood T cell repertoires in COVID-19. The assay was immunoSEQ multiplex PCR, and TCRdb's table has in-frame clones only and misses some. The table lists some 120,000 clones, 82% of them singletons. Sample: peripheral blood. These receptors were collected from an older man with acute or convalescent COVID-19.

The chain uses TRBV6-5 and TRBJ2-7; 9 nucleotides match TRBD2. With V trimmed by 6 bases and J by 5 bases, 11 bases remained unmatched. CDR3 length equals 15 residues. The germline CDR1 and CDR2 sequences are MNHEY and SVGAGI. The CDR3 reads CASRPLAGGSHEQYF. In DNA, the CDR3 is TGTGCCAGCAGACCCCTTGCGGGAGGGTCCCACGAGCAGTACTTC.

This clone was observed a single time. The chain employs TRBV7-9 and TRBJ1-1; the match to TRBD1 covers 7 bases. Germline V gives CDR1 SEHNR, CDR2 FQNEAQ (reference sequence). The CDR3 length is 13 residues. V lost 1 base, J lost 8 bases, and 4 bases stayed unmatched. In DNA form, the CDR3 reads TGTGCCAGCAGCTTAGGGAGACAGGGAGAAGCTTTCTTT. It codes for CASSLGRQGEAFF.

The chain links TRBV20-1 to TRBJ2-3; the match to TRBD1 covers 9 bases. Trimming took 4 bases from V and 1 from J; bases not matched to a gene: 12. Per the germline V gene, CDR1 is DFQATT and CDR2 is SNEGSKA (reference sequence). This CDR3 has 17 residues. In DNA form, the CDR3 reads TGCAGTGCTATTGATAGGACAGGGGTGGTGGGCACAGATACGCAGTATTTT. This sequence encodes CSAIDRTGVVGTDTQYF.

This clone was detected many times. CDR3: CASTLYNEQFF. As DNA, the CDR3 is TGTGCCAGCACCCTCTACAATGAGCAGTTCTTC. The chain employs TRBV12-3 or TRBV12-4 and TRBJ2-1, with D uncertain. The V end was cut by 7 bases, the J end by 3 bases, with 4 bases between. This CDR3 has 11 amino acids.

There are a few counts of this clone. The chain has TRBV18 and TRBJ1-3, with 7 bases aligning to TRBD1. V trimming: 3 bases; J trimming: 0 bases; junction bases outside the gene matches: 5. The germline CDR1 and CDR2 sequences are KGHSH and LQKENI. The CDR3 is made up of 16 amino acids. This chain's CDR3 is CASSPSGGNSGNTIYF. The CDR3 coding sequence is TGTGCCAGCTCACCCTCAGGGGGAAACTCTGGAAACACCATATATTTT. Full variable domain (outside the CDR3, taken from reference TRBV18 and TRBJ1-3): NAGVMQNPRHLVRRRGQEARLRCSPMKGHSHVYWYRQLPEEGLKFMVYLQKENIIDESGMPKERFSAEFPKEGPSILRIQQVVRGDSAAYFCASSPSGGNSGNTIYFGEGSWLTVV.